This T cell receptor beta chain was observed in a study of OX40 agonist ivuxolimab in advanced cancers. TCRdb's table, derived via immunoSEQ multiplex PCR, lists solely in-frame clones and lacks some. The data show around 56,000 clones, 82% seen once. The CDR3 consists of 14 residues. Germline-derived CDR1 and CDR2 are MNHEY and SVGAGI. Trimming took off 8 bases at V and 4 bases at J, with 18 bases between the two ends. Points from the study as a whole: Low levels of normalized T-cell clonal expansion also appeared in some nonresponders.

In its sample, this clone was seen a few times. Its antigen remains unidentified. The source material was CD4+ or CD8+ T cells sorted from blood, sampled in a trial of the OX40 agonist ivuxolimab. This clonotype originated in an adult with an advanced solid tumor such as melanoma, head and neck, liver or kidney cancer. The gene calls are TRBV6-5 and TRBJ2-7; D may correspond to TRBD1 or TRBD2 (6 bases each). For the CDR3, the DNA is TGTGCCAGCCGGCGGGGACAACCTCCGTACGAGCAGTACTTC. This codes for CASRRGQPPYEQYF.